This passage covers 26 T cell receptor beta chains from one sample sequenced in a study of blood T cell repertoires in COVID-19. Sequencing used immunoSEQ multiplex PCR; TCRdb keeps in-frame clones, though not all of them. The sample holds about 120,000 clones, about nine tenths seen once. Material for sequencing was peripheral blood. The receptors were gathered from a woman in her seventies with acute or convalescent COVID-19.

The V and J genes are TRBV25-1 and TRBJ2-5; TRBD2 might be the D (6 bases). Looked up from germline, CDR1 is MGHDK and CDR2 is SYGVNS. This CDR3 spans 15 amino acids. V lost 5 bases to trimming and J lost 2 bases, with 15 bases between them. The DNA for the CDR3 is TGTGCCAGCAGTTACGCGGGGCGGGAACAAGAGACCCAGTACTTC. It translates to CASSYAGREQETQYF. The full variable domain, with the rest looked up from reference TRBV25-1 and TRBJ2-5, is EADIYQTPRYLVIGTGKKITLECSQTMGHDKMYWYQQDPGMELHLIHYSYGVNSTEKGDLSSESTVSRIRTEHFPLTLESARPSHTSQYLCASSYAGREQETQYFGPGTRLLVL.

The rearrangement joins TRBV5-5 to TRBJ2-1, with 9 bases matching TRBD1. The germline V gene has CDR1 SGHKS and CDR2 YYEKEE (reference sequence). With V trimmed by 7 bases and J by 4 bases, 9 bases remained unmatched. The length of the CDR3 is 15 residues. The CDR3 protein is CASSRGTGNYNEQFF. The CDR3 region has the DNA TGTGCCAGCTCCAGAGGGACAGGGAATTACAATGAGCAGTTCTTC.

The V gene is TRBV27, the J gene TRBJ1-4, with D unclear. V dropped 4 bases and J dropped 5 bases, with 8 bases sitting between them. Germline assignment: CDR1 MNHEY and CDR2 SMNVEV (reference sequence). The CDR3 loop spans 13 amino acids. In DNA form, the CDR3 reads TGTGCCAGCAGTTGGAACGGGAATGAAAAACTGTTTTTT. Protein sequence: CASSWNGNEKLFF. The full variable domain, rest sourced from reference TRBV27 and TRBJ1-4, is EAQVTQNPRYLITVTGKKLTVTCSQNMNHEYMSWYRQDPGLGLRQIYYSMNVEVTDKGDVPEGYKVSRKEKRNFPLILESPSPNQTSLYFCASSWNGNEKLFFGSGTQLSVL.

This clone was counted a single time. The genes are TRBV12-3 or TRBV12-4 and TRBJ1-1; tentative D call: TRBD1 (6 bases). The ends were cut back, 8 bases at V and 0 bases at J, with 10 bases in the middle. This CDR3 is 13 amino acids long. CDR3 coding DNA: TGTGCCAGCGAACAGGGAATGAACACTGAAGCTTTCTTT. Its translation: CASEQGMNTEAFF.

V gene TRBV4-2 combines with J gene TRBJ1-1, with 10 bases that match TRBD1. Germline V gene data show CDR1 as LGHNA and CDR2 as YNFKEQ. This CDR3 has 15 amino acids. V lost 3 bases and J lost 8; bases outside the gene matches: 9. The DNA for the CDR3 is TGTGCCAGCAGCCAGGAAAGACAGGGGGCCGACGAAGCTTTCTTT. This gives the protein CASSQERQGADEAFF.

This clone was picked up one time. The rearrangement uses TRBV7-5 and TRBJ1-1. TRBV7-5 has pseudogene status. This CDR3 spans 16 amino acids. The DNA of the CDR3 is TGTGTCAGAAGCCCCGATTTCGGGTTCGCCGGAACTGAAGCTTTCTTT. Its protein product is CVRSPDFGFAGTEAFF.

The chain combines TRBV7-6 with TRBJ1-1; 8 bases align to TRBD1. Germline V CDR1 and CDR2: SGHVS, FNYEAQ. This CDR3 comprises 16 residues. J lost 5 bases, V lost 1 base, and 9 bases had no gene match. CDR3 coding DNA: TGTGCCAGCAGCTTAGGACCCCCTACAGGGGGGACTGAAGCTTTCTTT. It is translated as CASSLGPPTGGTEAFF.

The chain is built from TRBV19 and TRBJ1-1, with a possible D match to TRBD1 (5 bases). This CDR3 contains 14 residues. Trimming left V 3 bases short and J 5 bases short, with 13 bases between. Germline assignment: CDR1 LNHDA and CDR2 SQIVND (reference sequence). The CDR3 reads CASSIGGTGTEAFF. CDR3 DNA sequence: TGTGCCAGTAGTATTGGGGGGACGGGGACTGAAGCTTTCTTT.

The chain recombines TRBV10-1 with TRBJ2-3, with TRBD2 matching over 12 bases. Germline CDR1 WNHNN, CDR2 SYGVQD (reference sequence). The CDR3 sequence is 16 residues long. V lost 5 bases and J lost 1; bases outside the gene matches: 4. The CDR3 region is CASSSRTSGGTDTQYF. Written as DNA, the CDR3 is TGCGCCAGCAGTTCAAGGACTAGCGGGGGCACAGATACGCAGTATTTT.

The sample holds one count of this clone. The chain joins TRBV3-1 (or the pseudogene TRBV3-2) to TRBJ1-1; TRBD1 matches 11 bases. V was clipped by 4 bases and J by 4 bases; unmatched bases: 8. There are 16 residues in the CDR3. CDR1 LGHDT and CDR2 YNNKEL come from the germline V gene (reference sequence). The chain's CDR3 is CASSPRPGTGGTEAFF. For the CDR3, the DNA is TGTGCCAGCAGCCCCCGACCCGGGACAGGGGGCACTGAAGCTTTCTTT.

This clone was counted only a few times. The chain carries TRBV3-1 (or the pseudogene TRBV3-2) and TRBJ1-4; D is uncertain. The CDR3 length is 16 residues. Germline lookup yields CDR1 LGHDT and CDR2 YNNKEL (reference sequence). Trimming took off 1 base at V and 8 bases at J, with 17 bases between the two ends. In DNA, the CDR3 is TGTGCCAGCAGCCAAGTCGAGCAACTAACCGCAGAAAAACTGTTTTTT. This encodes CASSQVEQLTAEKLFF.

CDR3 residues: CSASGSGAGNTIYF. The CDR3 nucleotides read TGCAGTGCTAGTGGGTCAGGGGCTGGAAACACCATATATTTT. The chain joins TRBV20-1 to TRBJ1-3; D perhaps matches TRBD1 (6 bases). The length of the CDR3 is 14 residues. Trimming removed 3 bases from V and 2 bases from J, with 11 bases in between. Germline loops: CDR1 DFQATT, CDR2 SNEGSKA (reference sequence).

This clone came up once. V gene TRBV19 combines with J gene TRBJ1-5; a possible D gene is TRBD1 (6 bases). CDR1 and CDR2 from the germline V gene are LNHDA and SQIVND (reference sequence). The V gene lost 4 bases and the J gene lost 4 bases, with 11 bases spanning the gap. The CDR3 consists of 14 residues. CDR3 amino acids: CASSTNRVNQPQHF. CDR3 DNA: TGTGCCAGTAGTACAAACAGGGTTAATCAGCCCCAGCATTTT.

This chain connects TRBV5-4 to TRBJ2-5; the match to TRBD1 covers 8 bases. Germline V gives CDR1 SGHNT, CDR2 YYREEE (reference sequence). The CDR3 is made up of 16 amino acids. The V gene end was trimmed by 4 bases and the J gene end by 4 bases; junction bases not matched to a gene: 12. For the CDR3, the DNA is TGTGCCAGCAGCCTCCCGCAGGGGGCGCGTGGAGAGACCCAGTACTTC. Amino acid sequence: CASSLPQGARGETQYF.

This chain joins TRBV21-1 and TRBJ2-1; the D call TRBD1 from the table was never checked on the DNA. TRBV21-1 counts as a pseudogene. The CDR3 spans 16 residues. The DNA of the CDR3 is TGTGCCAGCAGCAAAGGAGAACAGCAGTTGTACAATGAGCAGTTCTTC. This sequence encodes CASSKGEQQLYNEQFF.

In this sample, this clone turned up a few times. V and J are TRBV10-3 and TRBJ1-2; the match to TRBD1 covers 7 bases. The CDR3 totals 13 residues. In germline, CDR1 is ENHRY, CDR2 SYGVKD. J lost 0 bases, V lost 6 bases, and 1 base had no gene match. The CDR3 coding sequence is TGTGCCATCAGCACAGGGGCTAACTATGGCTACACCTTC. It specifies CAISTGANYGYTF.

The chain has TRBV5-6 and TRBJ1-2, with D possibly matching TRBD1 (5 bases). This CDR3 spans 13 amino acids. V shed 4 bases and J shed 4 bases, with 11 bases lying between them. Germline V gene data show CDR1 as SGHDT and CDR2 as YYEEEE. CDR3 region: CASSPTQGYGYTF. The CDR3 DNA is TGTGCCAGCAGCCCAACGCAGGGCTATGGCTACACCTTC.

V is TRBV3-1 (or the pseudogene TRBV3-2) and J is TRBJ1-4; D may be TRBD1 (5 bases). The CDR3 runs 15 residues. Trimming pared 6 bases from V and 0 bases from J, leaving 11 bases between. The germline V gene encodes CDR1 LGHDT and CDR2 YNNKEL (reference sequence). As DNA, the CDR3 is TGTGCCAGCAGAAGTGAGACAGCAACTAATGAAAAACTGTTTTTT. Translation: CASRSETATNEKLFF.

The V gene is TRBV30, the J gene TRBJ1-2, with D perhaps matching TRBD1 (5 bases). The CDR3 loop spans 14 amino acids. CDR1 and CDR2 (germline): GTSNPN, SVGIG (reference sequence). The V end lost 4 bases, the J end lost 4 bases, and 16 bases lay between the germline ends. CDR3 nucleotide sequence: TGTGCCTGGATCCTCCCGGGGGGAGGCTATGGCTACACCTTC. Translating gives CAWILPGGGYGYTF.

The V and J genes are TRBV29-1 and TRBJ2-7, with TRBD2 matching 8 bases. Germline assignment: CDR1 SQVTM and CDR2 ANQGSEA. V gave up 7 bases and J gave up 4 bases; unmatched junction bases: 9. CDR3 length: 13 residues. CDR3: CSAGAGVEYEQYF. In nucleotides, the CDR3 is TGCAGCGCAGGAGCGGGGGTAGAATACGAGCAGTACTTC.

The chain employs TRBV5-1 and TRBJ1-1, with a possible D match to TRBD1 (5 bases). V lost 1 base to trimming and J lost 2 bases, with 15 bases between them. The germline CDR1 and CDR2 sequences are SGHRS and YFSETQ. The CDR3 runs to 16 residues. This chain's CDR3 is CASSLSTGPFNTEAFF. DNA of the CDR3: TGCGCCAGCAGCTTGAGTACAGGCCCTTTCAACACTGAAGCTTTCTTT.

This chain links TRBV3-1 (or the pseudogene TRBV3-2) with TRBJ1-2; 8 positions agree with TRBD1. This CDR3 has 14 amino acids. CDR1 and CDR2 (germline): LGHDT, YNNKEL (reference sequence). Trimming took 0 bases from V and 7 from J; bases not matched to a gene: 4. The CDR3 sequence: CASSQDRGQGGYTF. CDR3 nucleotides: TGTGCCAGCAGCCAAGACAGGGGGCAGGGTGGCTACACCTTC.

This chain joins TRBV28 and TRBJ1-2; 7 nucleotides align to TRBD1. Germline trimming cut 8 bases from V and 6 bases from J; bases unmatched to any gene: 3. The germline V gene encodes CDR1 MDHEN and CDR2 SYDVKM. CDR3 length: 11 residues. Here the CDR3 DNA reads TGTGCCAGCGGCAGGGGGGATGGCTACACCTTC. Encoded protein: CASGRGDGYTF.

The chain carries TRBV5-1 and TRBJ2-1, with TRBD1 matching over 8 bases. Germline V gene lookup returns CDR1 SGHRS and CDR2 YFSETQ. Trimming at V came to 0 bases and at J to 7 bases, leaving 3 bases not matched to a gene. CDR3 size: 14 residues. The CDR3 loop reads CASSLAGTGNEQFF. In DNA form, the CDR3 reads TGCGCCAGCAGCTTGGCCGGGACAGGTAATGAGCAGTTCTTC.

This chain uses TRBV3-1 (or the pseudogene TRBV3-2) with TRBJ1-4; D may be TRBD1 (6 bases). This CDR3 has 15 residues. CDR1 is LGHDT, CDR2 YNNKEL, per germline (reference sequence). Deletions cut 5 bases from V and 7 bases from J, with 17 bases between. CDR3 region: CASSWQAGTIEKLFF. CDR3 bases: TGTGCCAGCAGCTGGCAGGCAGGGACAATTGAAAAACTGTTTTTT.

This chain links TRBV6-6 with TRBJ2-5, with 8 nucleotides matching TRBD2. Germline V gives CDR1 MNHNY, CDR2 SVGAGI (reference sequence). V lost 4 bases and J lost 2; bases outside the gene matches: 9. The CDR3 consists of 16 residues. The DNA of the CDR3 is TGTGCCAGCAGTTCCCGCGGGGGGAGAGGGCAAGAGACCCAGTACTTC. Amino acids: CASSSRGGRGQETQYF.